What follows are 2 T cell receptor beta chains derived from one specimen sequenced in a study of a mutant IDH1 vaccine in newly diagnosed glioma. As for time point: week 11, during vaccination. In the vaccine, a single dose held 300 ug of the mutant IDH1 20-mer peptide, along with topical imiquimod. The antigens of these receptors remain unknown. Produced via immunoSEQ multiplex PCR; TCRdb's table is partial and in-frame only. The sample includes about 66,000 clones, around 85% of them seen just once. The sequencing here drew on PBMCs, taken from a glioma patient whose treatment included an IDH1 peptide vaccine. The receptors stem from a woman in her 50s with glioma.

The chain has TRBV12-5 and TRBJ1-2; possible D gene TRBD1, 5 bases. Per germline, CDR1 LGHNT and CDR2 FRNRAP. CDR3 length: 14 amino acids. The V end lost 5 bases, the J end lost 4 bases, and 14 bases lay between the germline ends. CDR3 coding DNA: TGTGCTAGTGGTCTTAAGACAGCGCTCTATGGCTACACCTTC. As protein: CASGLKTALYGYTF.

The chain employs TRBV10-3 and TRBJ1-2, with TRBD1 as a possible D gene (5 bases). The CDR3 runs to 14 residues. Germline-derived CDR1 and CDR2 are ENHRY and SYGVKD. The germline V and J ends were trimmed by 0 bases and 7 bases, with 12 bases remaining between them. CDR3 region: CAISESGGGSGYTF. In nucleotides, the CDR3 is TGTGCCATCAGTGAGTCCGGTGGGGGGAGTGGCTACACCTTC.